These T cell receptor beta chains were read from a single sample in a study of T-cell reconstitution after alpha-beta-depleted transplantation in children. TCRdb itself ran the PCR reads through MiXCR, one entry per CDR3 protein. The sample has approximately 99,000 distinct CDR3 sequences, approximately 6% seen once. The sequencing here drew on PBMCs, mostly from graft donor cells, taken 360 days after TCRalphabeta/CD19-depleted stem cell transplant. The source of these receptors is a male patient under 10 years old who had a stem cell transplant for acute lymphoblastic leukemia, so the T cells may come from the graft donor. Both conserved end residues are part of each CDR3. D genes are given only for firm matches. The size entry is marked missing in some rows and otherwise reads once, few, many or a size class.

>few|TRBV9|TRBD1|TRBJ1-1
CASSVAGTGLTEAFF
TGTGCCAGCAGCGTAGCTGGGACAGGGTTAACTGAAGCTTTCTTT
>few|TRBV4-3|TRBD2|TRBJ2-5
CASSRLAGGRETQYF
TGCGCCAGCAGCCGACTAGCGGGGGGGCGAGAGACCCAGTACTTC
>many|TRBV9|TRBD2|TRBJ2-1
CASSVAGGSYNEQFF
TGTGCCAGCAGCGTAGCGGGAGGGAGCTACAATGAGCAGTTCTTC
>.|TRBV7-9|TRBD2|TRBJ2-1
CASSSEGLAAGNEQFF
TGTGCCAGCAGCTCCGAGGGACTAGCGGCTGGCAATGAGCAGTTCTTC
>few|TRBV7-9|.|TRBJ1-2
CASSRTVDGYTF
TGTGCCAGCAGCCGGACAGTTGATGGCTACACCTTC
>few|TRBV7-9|TRBD2|TRBJ2-1
CASSPAGRSSYNEQFF
TGTGCCAGCAGCCCCGCCGGGAGGAGCTCCTACAATGAGCAGTTCTTC
>.|TRBV7-9|.|TRBJ1-5
CASSSQEGGSQHF
TGTGCCAGCAGCTCCCAGGAGGGCGGCTCCCAGCATTTT
>.|TRBV29-1|TRBD1|TRBJ1-5
CSAQGGASQPQHF
TGCAGCGCCCAGGGGGGGGCGAGTCAGCCCCAGCATTTT
>many|TRBV20-1|.|TRBJ1-1
CSAYRGYTEAFF
TGCAGTGCCTATAGAGGGTACACTGAAGCTTTCTTT
>many|TRBV29-1|TRBD1|TRBJ1-2
CSVGEDRAYYGYTF
TGCAGCGTTGGGGAGGACAGGGCTTACTATGGCTACACCTTC
>many|TRBV28|.|TRBJ1-2
CASIAGPYGYTF
TGTGCCAGCATCGCCGGGCCCTATGGCTACACCTTC
>many|TRBV24-1|TRBD1|TRBJ2-7
CATGQGYEQYF
TGTGCCACCGGACAGGGCTACGAGCAGTACTTC
>many|TRBV9|TRBD1|TRBJ2-2
CASSGTGSNTGELFF
TGTGCCAGCAGCGGGACAGGCTCGAACACCGGGGAGCTGTTTTTT
>.|TRBV28|.|TRBJ2-3
CASSLIPGGGTDTQYF
TGTGCCAGCAGTTTGATTCCCGGGGGCGGCACAGATACGCAGTATTTT
>many|TRBV9|TRBD1|TRBJ2-1
CASSVATGAPYNEQFF
TGTGCCAGCAGCGTAGCGACAGGGGCCCCCTACAATGAGCAGTTCTTC
>many|TRBV7-9|TRBD2|TRBJ2-7
CASSMGLAPYEQYF
TGTGCCAGCAGCATGGGACTAGCTCCCTACGAGCAGTACTTC
>.|TRBV11-1|.|TRBJ2-1
CASSLLGSSGAYFMNEQFF
TGTGCCAGCAGCTTACTTGGTAGTAGCGGAGCCTATTTCATGAATGAGCAGTTCTTC
>few|TRBV6-5|.|TRBJ1-1
CASSNGLMNTEAFF
TGTGCCAGCAGCAACGGACTCATGAACACTGAAGCTTTTTTT
>many|TRBV6-5|.|TRBJ1-1
CASRGGRHTEAFF
TGTGCCAGCAGGGGGGGGCGTCACACTGAAGCTTTCTTT
>many|TRBV5-1|TRBD1|TRBJ2-7
CASSLGTGSTEQYF
TGCGCCAGCAGCCTCGGGACAGGGTCCACCGAGCAGTACTTC
>.|TRBV7-3|TRBD2|TRBJ2-5
CASSLTRVGGPPEPQYF
TGTGCCAGCAGCTTAACCCGGGTGGGAGGGCCGCCTGAGCCCCAGTACTTC
>.|TRBV9|.|TRBJ1-2
CASSGGVAYGYTF
TGTGCCAGCAGCGGAGGGGTAGCGTATGGCTACACCTTC
>many|TRBV20-1|.|TRBJ2-3
CSASLLWRSTDTQYF
TGCAGTGCTAGCTTGTTGTGGCGGAGCACAGATACGCAGTATTTT
>many|TRBV25-1|.|TRBJ2-2
CASSEYQGGTGELFF
TGTGCCAGCAGTGAATACCAGGGTGGGACCGGGGAGCTGTTTTTT
>few|TRBV4-3|TRBD1|TRBJ1-5
CASSQDHDRGNQPQHF
TGCGCCAGCAGCCAAGATCATGACAGGGGAAATCAGCCCCAGCATTTT
>many|TRBV5-5|TRBD1|TRBJ2-1
CASSSTGGKYNEQFF
TGTGCCAGCAGCTCAACAGGGGGCAAGTACAATGAGCAGTTCTTC
>.|TRBV20-1|.|TRBJ2-3
CSARAPPGVRSSTDTQYF
TGCAGTGCTAGAGCTCCCCCCGGGGTGCGTTCTAGCACAGATACGCAGTATTTT
>few|TRBV18|.|TRBJ2-5
CASSPRGGGFQETQYF
TGTGCCAGCTCACCGCGGGGCGGGGGCTTCCAAGAGACCCAGTACTTC
>many|TRBV4-3|.|TRBJ2-5
CASSQDPVPWAETQYF
TGCGCCAGCAGCCAAGACCCAGTCCCTTGGGCAGAGACCCAGTACTTC
>.|TRBV27|.|TRBJ2-1
CASSLTYYNEKFF
TGTGCCAGCAGTTTAACATACTACAATGAGAAGTTCTTC
>.|TRBV4-3|.|TRBJ2-3
CASSREGRLMDTQYF
TGCGCCAGCAGCCGAGAGGGACGGCTAATGGATACGCAGTATTTT
>many|TRBV4-3|.|TRBJ1-1
CASSQVGWRNTEAFF
TGCGCCAGCAGCCAAGTGGGCTGGCGTAACACTGAAGCTTTCTTT
>many|TRBV11-2|.|TRBJ2-1
CASSLDRKRSSYNEQFF
TGTGCCAGCAGCTTAGATCGGAAGCGGAGTTCCTACAATGAGCAGTTCTTC
>many|TRBV9|.|TRBJ2-2
CASSDVKGGELFF
TGTGCCAGCAGCGACGTGAAGGGCGGGGAGCTGTTTTTT
>once|TRBV30|.|TRBJ2-7
CAWSPLQSYEQYF
TGTGCCTGGAGCCCCCTACAGAGCTACGAGCAGTACTTC
>many|TRBV29-1|TRBD1|TRBJ2-7
CSAGGTGGYEQYF
TGCAGCGCCGGGGGGACAGGGGGCTACGAGCAGTACTTC
>many|TRBV20-1|.|TRBJ1-2
CSARAQADYGYTF
TGCAGTGCTAGGGCCCAAGCAGACTATGGCTACACCTTC
>many|TRBV12-3/TRBV12-4|.|TRBJ1-1
CASIMGNTEAFF
TGTGCCAGCATCATGGGGAACACTGAAGCTTTCTTT